These 32 T cell receptor beta chains were all obtained from the same sample, sequenced in a study of T cells in Graves' hyperthyroidism and ophthalmopathy. RNA transcripts gave rise to amplified TCR beta CDR3 regions. HTBI primers were employed in a first-round RT-PCR of the TCR CDR3. TCRdb re-derived calls from the multiplex PCR reads in MiXCR, one entry per CDR3 protein. The repertoire holds about 360,000 distinct CDR3 sequences, with 15% to 20% as singletons. Sequencing was carried out using blood. The receptors shown here come from a woman aged 18-35 years with Graves' hyperthyroidism.

This clonotype was seen many times. This sequence joins TRBV20-1 and TRBJ2-7, with 9 bases aligning to TRBD2. This CDR3 is built from 14 residues. CDR1 and CDR2 (germline): DFQATT, SNEGSKA (reference sequence). J was trimmed by 2 bases and V by 0 bases; bases with no gene match: 2. Here the CDR3 reads CSAREASGAYEQYF. In nucleotides, the CDR3 is TGCAGTGCTAGAGAGGCTAGCGGGGCCTACGAGCAGTACTTC.

The table lists this clonotype with a few counts. The chain joins TRBV3-1 to TRBJ1-2; 8 bases are shared with TRBD1. The CDR3 is made up of 14 amino acids. V lost 0 bases and J lost 6; bases outside the gene matches: 3. Germline CDR1 and CDR2: LGHDT and YNNKEL (reference sequence). CDR3 coding DNA: TGTGCCAGCAGCCAAGAGTACAGGGGGAATGGCTACACCTTC. As protein: CASSQEYRGNGYTF.

The table lists this clonotype with many counts. The chain has TRBV2 and TRBJ1-5; D ambiguous. Germline V gives CDR1 SNHLY, CDR2 FYNNEI. This CDR3 contains 15 residues. V lost 0 bases, J lost 2 bases, and 8 bases lay in between. The CDR3 bases are TGTGCCAGCAGTGAAGCCCGACGAGGCAATCAGCCCCAGCATTTT. Amino acid sequence: CASSEARRGNQPQHF.

Many counts were recorded for this clonotype. V usage is TRBV20-1 and J usage is TRBJ2-7; 7 nucleotides match TRBD1. The length of the CDR3 is 14 residues. Germline trimming cut 2 bases from V and 2 bases from J; bases unmatched to any gene: 6. Germline V lookup: CDR1 DFQATT, CDR2 SNEGSKA (reference sequence). This CDR3 reads CSARRQGTTYEQYF. DNA of the CDR3: TGCAGTGCTAGAAGACAGGGAACCACCTACGAGCAGTACTTC.

This chain links TRBV12-3 or TRBV12-4 with TRBJ2-7; 8 bases are shared with TRBD2. The V and J ends lost 3 bases and 2 bases, in that order; junction bases with no gene match: 3. The CDR3 sequence is 14 residues long. The CDR3 nucleotides read TGTGCCAGCAGTTTCACTAGCGGTCCCTACGAGCAGTACTTC. Translated, it gives CASSFTSGPYEQYF.

In this sample, this clonotype turned up many times. The V gene is TRBV7-9, the J gene TRBJ1-2; 7 nucleotides match TRBD1. The CDR3 is 14 residues long. The germline gives CDR1 SEHNR, CDR2 FQNEAQ (reference sequence). The V gene end was trimmed by 4 bases and the J gene end by 4 bases; junction bases not matched to a gene: 6. Here the CDR3 reads CASSYGQEGYGYTF. In DNA, the CDR3 is TGTGCCAGCAGCTACGGACAGGAGGGCTATGGCTACACCTTC.

This clonotype showed up many times. This chain links TRBV11-2 with TRBJ2-7, with 12 bases that match TRBD2. The CDR3 loop spans 18 amino acids. The J segment lost 3 bases and the V segment lost 4 bases, leaving 13 bases of the junction unmatched. CDR1 and CDR2 from the germline V gene are SGHAT and FQNNGV. In nucleotides, the CDR3 is TGTGCCAGCAGCTCCCCCAGACCTCTAGCGGGGGGGGACTACGAGCAGTACTTC. It is translated as CASSSPRPLAGGDYEQYF.

This clonotype was seen repeatedly, ten times or more. V is TRBV2 and J is TRBJ1-2; 8 bases align to TRBD1. V was pared by 6 bases and J by 8 bases, with 11 bases of the junction left unmatched. The CDR3 spans 14 residues. In germline, CDR1 is SNHLY, CDR2 FYNNEI. DNA for the CDR3: TGTGCCAGCAGGCAGCGGACAGGGCCGGGGGGCTACACCTTC. The encoded protein is CASRQRTGPGGYTF.

This clonotype was recorded many times. The chain recombines TRBV28 with TRBJ1-2; possibly TRBD1 for D (5 bases). The CDR3 runs 17 residues. Germline V gives CDR1 MDHEN, CDR2 SYDVKM. V was shortened by 6 bases and J by 1 base, with 21 bases between the two germline ends. The CDR3 loop reads CASSQYLGQSDNYGYTF. CDR3 sequence (DNA): TGTGCCAGCAGCCAATACCTAGGACAATCGGATAACTATGGCTACACCTTC.

The chain uses TRBV6-1 and TRBJ1-1, with D uncertain. The V and J ends lost 2 bases and 3 bases respectively, with 13 bases between them. Germline CDR1 reads MNHNS; CDR2 reads SASEGT. This CDR3 region has 15 residues. CDR3 DNA sequence: TGTGCCAGCAGTGAATTGAGAGCACGGCACACTGAAGCTTTCTTT. Its translation is CASSELRARHTEAFF.

This chain joins TRBV6-2 or TRBV6-3 and TRBJ1-1, with D perhaps TRBD1 (5 bases). The CDR3 consists of 12 residues. Germline CDR1 is MNHEY and CDR2 is SVGEGT. V lost 7 bases, J lost 8 bases, and 14 bases lay in between. CDR3 nucleotide sequence: TGTGCCAGCATCGTCCCAGGGAGCGAAGCTTTCTTT. It codes for CASIVPGSEAFF.

The sample holds many counts of this clonotype. J is TRBJ1-2 and V is TRBV29-1; 10 bases are shared with TRBD1. V gave up 3 bases and J gave up 6 bases; unmatched junction bases: 7. Germline V gene lookup returns CDR1 SQVTM and CDR2 ANQGSEA. The CDR3 runs 14 residues. The DNA of the CDR3 is TGCAGCGTTGATTCGGGACAGGGGCTTGATGGCTACACCTTC. Its protein is CSVDSGQGLDGYTF.

This clonotype was recorded at least ten times. The chain employs TRBV12-3 or TRBV12-4 and TRBJ1-3; D remains unclear. This CDR3 has 12 amino acids. The ends were cut back, 10 bases at V and 0 bases at J, with 7 bases in the middle. The CDR3 DNA follows: TGTGCCACCGGCGGCTCTGGAAACACCATATATTTT. This translates into CATGGSGNTIYF.

V and J are TRBV4-2 and TRBJ1-1; D gene uncertain. The germline V gene encodes CDR1 LGHNA and CDR2 YNFKEQ. V lost 0 bases and J lost 6, with 8 bases in between. The CDR3 runs to 13 residues. CDR3 region: CASSQDGSAEAFF. CDR3 DNA: TGTGCCAGCAGCCAAGATGGGAGCGCTGAAGCTTTCTTT.

Concerning this clonotype itself: With a much larger clone just one base away, this may be a read error. The V call is TRBV4-2, the J call TRBJ2-7, with 7 positions matching TRBD1. Germline V gene sequence: CDR1 LGHNA, CDR2 YNFKEQ. The CDR3 covers 16 residues. The CDR3 DNA is TGTGCCAGCAGCCAAGATCCGGACAGGCCAGCCTACGAGCAGTGCTTC. Translated, it gives CASSQDPDRPAYEQCF.

This clonotype was counted many times. The chain is built from TRBV27 and TRBJ2-3; 8 nucleotides match TRBD1. Germline CDR1 MNHEY, CDR2 SMNVEV (reference sequence). The V gene end was trimmed by 5 bases and the J gene end by 4 bases; junction bases not matched to a gene: 11. The CDR3 runs to 16 residues. CDR3 DNA sequence: TGTGCCAGCAGTCCACCAGACAGGGGTGGTGCAGATACGCAGTATTTT. Translation: CASSPPDRGGADTQYF.

This clonotype has a handful of counts. The rearrangement uses TRBV27 and TRBJ1-2, with 7 bases that match TRBD1. Looked up from germline, CDR1 is MNHEY and CDR2 is SMNVEV (reference sequence). The CDR3 totals 15 residues. Losses at the gene ends were 5 bases for V and 3 bases for J; bases not matched to a gene: 9. The CDR3 reads CASSQTGIGDYGYTF. CDR3 nucleotides: TGTGCCAGCAGTCAGACAGGGATCGGGGACTATGGCTACACCTTC.

A remark on this clonotype: Possible read error: a much larger clone is one base away. The chain joins TRBV2 to TRBJ1-1; tentative D call: TRBD1 (5 bases). This CDR3 has 14 amino acids. Germline V gives CDR1 SNHLY, CDR2 FYNNEI. The CDR3 region is CASRGPELNTEACF. Written as DNA, the CDR3 is TGTGCCAGCAGGGGGCCCGAGCTGAACACTGAAGCTTGCTTT.

In its sample, this clonotype was seen many times. The chain is built from TRBV12-3 or TRBV12-4 and TRBJ1-5, with D unresolved. This CDR3 contains 16 residues. Trimming shortened V by 2 bases and J by 0 bases, and 11 bases separated the two germline ends. CDR3 in amino acids: CASSLFSLDSNQPQHF. In nucleotides, the CDR3 is TGTGCCAGCAGTTTATTCAGCCTCGATAGCAATCAGCCCCAGCATTTT.

V and J are TRBV11-2 and TRBJ2-7; D call uncertain. The CDR3 contains 15 residues. Per the germline V gene, CDR1 is SGHAT and CDR2 is FQNNGV. The V end was cut by 0 bases, the J end by 4 bases, with 13 bases between. CDR3 DNA: TGTGCCAGCAGCTTAGAGGTCCCTAACCTTTACGAGCAGTACTTC. Translating gives CASSLEVPNLYEQYF.

This clonotype was seen ten or more times. The chain couples TRBV7-3 to TRBJ1-3, with a possible D match to TRBD1 (5 bases). Germline V gene sequence: CDR1 SGHTA, CDR2 FQGTGA. Trimming stripped 2 bases from V and 0 bases from J, with 8 bases between. There are 15 residues in the CDR3. CDR3 sequence: CASSLGARSGNTIYF. CDR3 in DNA: TGTGCCAGCAGCTTAGGGGCCCGCTCTGGAAACACCATATATTTT.

This clonotype appeared many times. This CDR3 is CASSLVYRTDYGYTF. For the CDR3, the DNA is TGTGCCAGCAGCTTAGTATACCGGACGGACTATGGCTACACCTTC. V is TRBV7-8 and J is TRBJ1-2; D unclear. The germline V gene has CDR1 SGHVS and CDR2 FQNEAQ. This CDR3 is built from 15 residues. V shed 1 base and J shed 3 bases, with 12 bases lying between them.

This clonotype was recorded many times. The chain recombines TRBV13 with TRBJ2-7; 9 bases are shared with TRBD1. CDR1 and CDR2 from the germline V gene are PRHDT and FYEKMQ (reference sequence). With 5 bases clipped from V and 5 bases from J, the junction kept 10 bases outside the gene matches. CDR3 length: 15 residues. The CDR3 nucleotides read TGTGCCAGCAGCACCGGGACAGGGCTGGAGAACGAGCAGTACTTC. Translated, it gives CASSTGTGLENEQYF. Together with reference TRBV13 and TRBJ2-7, the CDR3 gives the full variable domain: AAGVIQSPRHLIKEKRETATLKCYPIPRHDTVYWYQQGPGQDPQFLISFYEKMQSDKGSIPDRFSAQQFSDYHSELNMSSLELGDSALYFCASSTGTGLENEQYFGPGTRLTVT.

This clonotype appeared many times. The J gene is TRBJ2-7, the V gene TRBV20-1, with 14 bases fitting TRBD2. Germline assignment: CDR1 DFQATT and CDR2 SNEGSKA (reference sequence). The V and J ends lost 0 bases and 5 bases, in that order; junction bases with no gene match: 3. This CDR3 has 15 residues. The CDR3 loop is CSARDGTSGGHEQYF. DNA for the CDR3: TGCAGTGCTAGAGACGGGACTAGCGGGGGTCACGAGCAGTACTTC.

This clonotype was recorded at least ten times. The chain carries TRBV7-2 and TRBJ1-1; possible D gene TRBD1, 5 bases. CDR1 is SGHTA and CDR2 is FQGNSA in the germline V gene. Trimming stripped 2 bases from V and 7 bases from J, with 11 bases between. CDR3 length equals 13 residues. CDR3 protein: CASSLLRQGEAFF. The CDR3 DNA reads as TGTGCCAGCAGCTTATTGCGTCAGGGTGAAGCTTTCTTT.

The chain links TRBV6-1 to TRBJ2-3; D is perhaps TRBD1 (6 bases). The CDR3 has 15 amino acids. The V gene lost 5 bases and the J gene lost 2 bases, with 14 bases spanning the gap. In germline, CDR1 is MNHNS, CDR2 SASEGT. The CDR3 region is CASSPARDNTDTQYF. CDR3 nucleotide sequence: TGTGCCAGCAGTCCCGCCCGGGACAACACAGATACGCAGTATTTT.

The sample holds many counts of this clonotype. The chain has TRBV9 and TRBJ1-1, with D hard to call. The germline CDR1 and CDR2 sequences are SGDLS and YYNGEE. This CDR3 spans 15 amino acids. The ends were cut back, 0 bases at V and 4 bases at J, with 13 bases in the middle. CDR3 sequence: CASSVGSGAATEAFF. The CDR3 DNA is TGTGCCAGCAGCGTAGGATCGGGAGCGGCCACTGAAGCTTTCTTT.

This clonotype has at least ten counts. The gene calls are TRBV2 and TRBJ2-2; the D call may be TRBD1 or TRBD2 (5 bases each). CDR1 and CDR2 from the germline V gene are SNHLY and FYNNEI. Trimming cost V 4 bases and J 9 bases, with 12 bases left between them. The length of the CDR3 is 13 residues. The CDR3 DNA reads TGTGCCAGCAGTGCAGGGACCCAAAGGGAGCTGTTTTTT. As protein: CASSAGTQRELFF.

This clonotype was recorded at least ten times. An end of the junction differs from the germline gene, which may be a read error. J is TRBJ1-1 and V is TRBV6-1, with D possibly TRBD1 on 6 matching bases. Germline CDR1 MNHNS, CDR2 SASEGT. The CDR3 loop spans 13 amino acids. Here the CDR3 reads CASRGTGNSEAFF. The CDR3 DNA reads as TGTGCCAGCAGGGGTACAGGGAACTCTGAAGCTTTCTTT.

The genes are TRBV6-2 or TRBV6-3 and TRBJ1-1; D remains unclear. This CDR3 comprises 13 residues. Germline lookup yields CDR1 MNHEY and CDR2 SVGEGT. V was trimmed by 3 bases and J by 1 base, leaving 6 bases between them. The CDR3: CASSYHKNTEAFF. CDR3 DNA: TGTGCCAGCAGTTATCACAAGAACACTGAAGCTTTCTTT.

This clonotype appeared many times. The V gene is TRBV2, the J gene TRBJ1-1; D possibly corresponds to TRBD1 (6 bases). Trimming took 8 bases from V and 4 from J, leaving 11 bases between them. CDR1 and CDR2 (germline): SNHLY, FYNNEI. The CDR3 is 12 amino acids. The CDR3 nucleotides read TGTGCCAGCCTCAGGGGACGCACTGAAGCTTTCTTT. The encoded protein is CASLRGRTEAFF.

On this clonotype: A much larger clone is a single base away; this may be a read error. The chain employs TRBV6-5 and TRBJ2-7; D unclear. The CDR3 sequence is 11 residues long. Germline CDR1 reads MNHEY; CDR2 reads SVGAGI. Here the CDR3 DNA reads TGTGCCAGCAGTTGGATGGGCGAGCTGTACTTC. Protein: CASSWMGELYF.